The source of this T cell receptor beta chain is a study of neurological immune-mediated disorders. 5'RACE with 10-nucleotide random UMIs generated the cDNA. TCRdb processed the 5' RACE reads anew with MiXCR; each CDR3 protein has one entry. The repertoire holds 46,000 or so distinct CDR3 sequences, with 10% as singletons. The germline CDR1 and CDR2 sequences are SGHTA and FQGNSA. The CDR3 runs to 16 residues. V lost 1 base to trimming and J lost 8 bases, with 19 bases between them. The unsorted libraries had their origin in 2 million PBMCs stored at -80 C. This clonotype was counted many times. The origin of this receptor is a woman between 35 and 50 years old with HTLV-1-associated myelopathy (HAM/TSP). The sample was PBMCs. The chain joins TRBV7-2 to TRBJ2-3, with D perhaps TRBD1 (8 bases). The CDR3 DNA follows: TGTGCCAGCAGCTTAGGGGAGGGACAGGCTCGATTTACGCAGTATTTT. Protein sequence: CASSLGEGQARFTQYF.